Presented here are 8 T cell receptor beta chains from one specimen sequenced in a study of Ad26.COV2.S vaccination and SARS-CoV-2 variants listed by TCRdb under 2021. The sample's treatment or condition, from its label and the paper: some 20 received Ad26.COV2.S at low or high dose, single or two shots; roughly 5 received placebo; per-sample allocation not given. Repertoires of vaccine and placebo recipients were sequenced from samples taken on day 63 after the first injection. Libraries were made using the immunoSEQ multiplex PCR assay. In TCRdb, the immuneACCESS table is reduced to in-frame sequences with V and J assigned. These tables do not hold every clone; where another copy was compared, an unresolved V gene accounts for under half, and the others remain unexplained. The sample yields about 350,000 clones; less than 90% were counted once. The top ten hold approximately 12% of the sample.

This specimen was peripheral blood, taken in a trial of Ad26.COV2.S vaccine versus placebo. The receptors here all came from a person between 18 and 65 years old who received the Ad26.COV2.S COVID-19 vaccine or a placebo.

The rearrangement links TRBV28 to TRBJ2-7; 8 bases agree with TRBD2. CDR3 length equals 15 residues. CDR1 and CDR2 from the germline V gene are MDHEN and SYDVKM. J was trimmed by 0 bases and V by 2 bases; bases with no gene match: 3. The chain's CDR3 is CASSLVAGSSYEQYF. CDR3 DNA: TGTGCCAGCAGTTTAGTAGCGGGGTCCTCCTACGAGCAGTACTTC.

The genes are TRBV19 and TRBJ2-5; D unresolved. CDR1 is LNHDA and CDR2 is SQIVND in the germline V gene (reference sequence). The V end lost 1 base, the J end lost 1 base, and 7 bases lay between the germline ends. The CDR3 runs 14 residues. CDR3 residues: CASSIVGGQETQYF. In DNA, the CDR3 is TGTGCCAGTAGTATAGTCGGCGGCCAAGAGACCCAGTACTTC.

This chain connects TRBV19 to TRBJ2-1, with a weak D call TRBD2 (7 bases). The CDR3 contains 15 residues. CDR1 and CDR2 from the germline V gene are LNHDA and SQIVND (reference sequence). The V and J ends lost 5 bases and 0 bases respectively, with 11 bases between them. The CDR3 DNA follows: TGTGCCAGTAGTGCGGGGGCAGGCTCCTACAATGAGCAGTTCTTC. This sequence encodes CASSAGAGSYNEQFF.

J is TRBJ2-7 and V is TRBV25-1, with D perhaps matching TRBD1 (5 bases). The germline V and J ends were trimmed by 3 bases and 2 bases, with 11 bases remaining between them. The germline V gene encodes CDR1 MGHDK and CDR2 SYGVNS. This CDR3 is built from 14 residues. The CDR3: CASSDPGHPYEQYF. The CDR3 nucleotides are TGTGCCAGCAGTGACCCAGGACATCCCTACGAGCAGTACTTC.

This chain uses TRBV19 with TRBJ2-3; 7 bases are shared with TRBD2. Looked up from germline, CDR1 is LNHDA and CDR2 is SQIVND (reference sequence). The V gene end was trimmed by 7 bases and the J gene end by 6 bases; junction bases not matched to a gene: 7. This CDR3 has 13 amino acids. Here the CDR3 reads CASKGLVADTQYF. The CDR3 DNA follows: TGTGCCAGTAAAGGACTAGTTGCCGATACGCAGTATTTT.

The V and J genes are TRBV10-3 and TRBJ2-5; D is possibly TRBD2 (6 bases). This CDR3 contains 12 residues. Trimming left V 10 bases short and J 0 bases short, with 9 bases between. Looked up from germline, CDR1 is ENHRY and CDR2 is SYGVKD. CDR3 nucleotide sequence: TGTGCCACCGGGGGACACCAAGAGACCCAGTACTTC. Protein sequence: CATGGHQETQYF.

This clone was seen just once. The chain carries TRBV5-1 and TRBJ2-5; 9 nucleotides line up with TRBD1. CDR3 size: 15 residues. The ends lost 4 bases at V and 5 bases at J; junction bases unmatched: 9. The V gene's germline CDR1 is SGHRS and CDR2 YFSETQ. The CDR3 is CASSGKTGGLETQYF. The CDR3 nucleotides are TGCGCCAGCAGCGGAAAAACAGGGGGCTTGGAGACCCAGTACTTC.

The chain combines TRBV5-1 with TRBJ2-5, with TRBD2 identical over 12 bases. The CDR3 has 17 amino acids. Germline lookup yields CDR1 SGHRS and CDR2 YFSETQ. The V gene end was trimmed by 0 bases and the J gene end by 5 bases; junction bases not matched to a gene: 8. The CDR3 reads CASSLEASGGAGETQYF. The CDR3 DNA sequence: TGCGCCAGCAGCTTGGAGGCTAGCGGGGGGGCAGGCGAGACCCAGTACTTC.